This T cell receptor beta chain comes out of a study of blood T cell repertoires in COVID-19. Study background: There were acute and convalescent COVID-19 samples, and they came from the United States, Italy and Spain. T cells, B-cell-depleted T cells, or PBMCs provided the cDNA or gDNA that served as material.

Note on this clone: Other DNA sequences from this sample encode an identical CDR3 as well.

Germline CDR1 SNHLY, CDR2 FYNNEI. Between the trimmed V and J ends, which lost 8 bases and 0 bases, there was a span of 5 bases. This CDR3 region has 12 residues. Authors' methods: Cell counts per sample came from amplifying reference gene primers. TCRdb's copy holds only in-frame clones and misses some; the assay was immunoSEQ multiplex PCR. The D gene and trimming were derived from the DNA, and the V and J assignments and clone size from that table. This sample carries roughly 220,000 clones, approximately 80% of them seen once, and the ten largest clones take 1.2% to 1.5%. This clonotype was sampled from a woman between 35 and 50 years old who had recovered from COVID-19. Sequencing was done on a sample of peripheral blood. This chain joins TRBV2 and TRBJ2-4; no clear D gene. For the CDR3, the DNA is TGTGCCAGCCGGTTAGCCAAAAACATTCAGTACTTC. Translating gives CASRLAKNIQYF.